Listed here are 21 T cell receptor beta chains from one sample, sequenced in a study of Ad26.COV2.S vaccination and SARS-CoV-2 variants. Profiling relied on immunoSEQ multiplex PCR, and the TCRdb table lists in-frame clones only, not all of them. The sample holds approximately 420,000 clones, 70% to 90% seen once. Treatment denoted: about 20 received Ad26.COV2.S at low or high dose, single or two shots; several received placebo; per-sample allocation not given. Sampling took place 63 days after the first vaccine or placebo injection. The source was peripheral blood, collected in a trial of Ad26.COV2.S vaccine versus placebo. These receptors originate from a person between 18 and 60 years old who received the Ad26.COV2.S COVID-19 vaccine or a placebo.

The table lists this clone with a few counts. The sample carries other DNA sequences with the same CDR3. CDR3 residues: CASSFGQPQHF. In DNA, the CDR3 is TGTGCCAGCAGTTTCGGTCAGCCCCAGCATTTT. The chain links TRBV28 to TRBJ1-5; D uncertain. Germline CDR1 reads MDHEN; CDR2 reads SYDVKM. The CDR3 runs to 11 residues. The germline V and J ends were trimmed by 3 bases and 6 bases, with 3 bases remaining between them. Full variable domain (missing parts from reference TRBV28 and TRBJ1-5): DVKVTQSSRYLVKRTGEKVFLECVQDMDHENMFWYRQDPGLGLRLIYFSYDVKMKEKGDIPEGYSVSREKKERFSLILESASTNQTSMYLCASSFGQPQHFGDGTRLSIL.

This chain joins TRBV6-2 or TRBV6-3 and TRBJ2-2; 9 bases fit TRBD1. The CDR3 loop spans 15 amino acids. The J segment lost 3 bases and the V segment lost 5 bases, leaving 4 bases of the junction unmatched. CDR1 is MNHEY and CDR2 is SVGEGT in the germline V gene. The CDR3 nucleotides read TGTGCCAGCAGTACAGGGGGCGCGGACACCGGGGAGCTGTTTTTT. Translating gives CASSTGGADTGELFF.

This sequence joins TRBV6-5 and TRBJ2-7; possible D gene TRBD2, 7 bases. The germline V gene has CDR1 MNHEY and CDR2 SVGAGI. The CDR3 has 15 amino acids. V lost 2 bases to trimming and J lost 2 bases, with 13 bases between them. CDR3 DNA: TGTGCCAGCAGTTACCGGGGGGCTTCTGCCTACGAGCAGTACTTC. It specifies CASSYRGASAYEQYF.

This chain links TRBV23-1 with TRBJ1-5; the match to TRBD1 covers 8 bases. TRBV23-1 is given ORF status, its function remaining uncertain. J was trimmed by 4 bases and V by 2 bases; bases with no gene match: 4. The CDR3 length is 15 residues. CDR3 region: CASSQTDRENQPQHF. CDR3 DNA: TGCGCCAGCAGTCAAACGGACAGGGAAAATCAGCCCCAGCATTTT.

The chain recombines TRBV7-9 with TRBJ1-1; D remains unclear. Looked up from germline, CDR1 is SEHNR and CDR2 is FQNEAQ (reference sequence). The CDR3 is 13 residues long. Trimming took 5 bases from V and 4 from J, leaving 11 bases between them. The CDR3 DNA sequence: TGTGCCAGCAGCCCGATTGGTGCCACTGAAGCTTTCTTT. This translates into CASSPIGATEAFF.

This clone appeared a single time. The CDR3 sequence: CASSQDRTNYGYTF. The CDR3 region has the DNA TGTGCCAGTAGTCAGGACAGGACTAACTATGGCTACACCTTC. The chain carries TRBV19 and TRBJ1-2; TRBD1 matches at 7 bases. J lost 0 bases, V lost 5 bases, and 3 bases had no gene match. This CDR3 contains 14 residues. Germline CDR1 reads LNHDA; CDR2 reads SQIVND (reference sequence). Variable domain in full (rest from reference TRBV19 and TRBJ1-2): DGGITQSPKYLFRKEGQNVTLSCEQNLNHDAMYWYRQDPGQGLRLIYYSQIVNDFQKGDIAEGYSVSREKKESFPLTVTSAQKNPTAFYLCASSQDRTNYGYTFGSGTRLTVV.

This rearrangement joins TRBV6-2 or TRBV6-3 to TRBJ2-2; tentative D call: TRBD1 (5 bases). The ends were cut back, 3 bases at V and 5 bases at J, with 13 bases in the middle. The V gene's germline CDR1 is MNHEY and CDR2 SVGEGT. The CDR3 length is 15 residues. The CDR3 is CASSYSQGWTGELFF. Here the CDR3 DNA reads TGTGCCAGCAGTTATTCCCAGGGTTGGACCGGGGAGCTGTTTTTT.

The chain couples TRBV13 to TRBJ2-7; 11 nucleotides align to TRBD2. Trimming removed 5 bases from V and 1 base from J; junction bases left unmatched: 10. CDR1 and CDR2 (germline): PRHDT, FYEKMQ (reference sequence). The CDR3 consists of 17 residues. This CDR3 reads CASSISGGADTSYEQYF. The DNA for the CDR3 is TGTGCCAGCAGCATTAGCGGGGGGGCCGATACGTCCTACGAGCAGTACTTC.

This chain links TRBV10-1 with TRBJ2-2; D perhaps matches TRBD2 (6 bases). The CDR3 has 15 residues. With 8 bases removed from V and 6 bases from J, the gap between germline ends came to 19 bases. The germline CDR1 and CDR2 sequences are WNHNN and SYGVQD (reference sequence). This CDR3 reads CASGRTIEAPGELFF. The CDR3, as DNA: TGCGCCAGCGGACGGACTATAGAAGCCCCCGGGGAGCTGTTTTTT.

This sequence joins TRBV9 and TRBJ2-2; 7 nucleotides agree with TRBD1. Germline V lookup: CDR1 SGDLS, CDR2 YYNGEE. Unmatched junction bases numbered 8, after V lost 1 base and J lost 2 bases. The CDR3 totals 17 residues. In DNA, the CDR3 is TGTGCCAGCAGCGTAACGAACAGGGGTCCTAACACCGGGGAGCTGTTTTTT. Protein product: CASSVTNRGPNTGELFF.

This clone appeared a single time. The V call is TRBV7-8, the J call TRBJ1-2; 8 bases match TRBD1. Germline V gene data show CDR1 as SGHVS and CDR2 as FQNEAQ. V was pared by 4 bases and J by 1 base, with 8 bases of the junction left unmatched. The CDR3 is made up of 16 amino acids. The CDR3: CASSSRTGSGNYGYTF. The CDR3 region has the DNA TGTGCCAGCAGCTCCCGGACAGGGAGCGGTAACTATGGCTACACCTTC.

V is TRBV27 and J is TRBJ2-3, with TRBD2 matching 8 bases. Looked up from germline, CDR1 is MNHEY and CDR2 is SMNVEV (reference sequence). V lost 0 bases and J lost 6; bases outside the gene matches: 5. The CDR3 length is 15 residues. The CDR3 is CASSLSGLVADTQYF. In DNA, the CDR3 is TGTGCCAGCAGTTTATCGGGACTAGTAGCCGATACGCAGTATTTT.

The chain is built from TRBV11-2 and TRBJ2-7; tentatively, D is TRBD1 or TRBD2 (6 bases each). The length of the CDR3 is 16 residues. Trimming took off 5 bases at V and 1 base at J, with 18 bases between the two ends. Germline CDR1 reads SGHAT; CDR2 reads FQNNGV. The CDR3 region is CASSQVRGPNSYEQYF. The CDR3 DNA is TGTGCCAGCAGCCAAGTCCGGGGGCCAAATTCCTACGAGCAGTACTTC.

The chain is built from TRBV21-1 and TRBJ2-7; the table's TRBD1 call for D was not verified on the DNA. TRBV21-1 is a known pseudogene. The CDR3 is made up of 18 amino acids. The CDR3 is CASSLLPRDRTVTYEQYF. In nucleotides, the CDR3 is TGTGCCAGCAGCCTCCTCCCCCGGGACAGAACTGTAACCTACGAGCAGTACTTC.

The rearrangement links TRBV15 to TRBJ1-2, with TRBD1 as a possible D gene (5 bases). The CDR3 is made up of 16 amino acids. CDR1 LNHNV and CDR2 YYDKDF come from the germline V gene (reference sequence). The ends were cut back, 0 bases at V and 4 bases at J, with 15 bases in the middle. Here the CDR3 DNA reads TGTGCCACCAGCAGAGAGAGGAGGGGTATGAGCTATGGCTACACCTTC. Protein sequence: CATSRERRGMSYGYTF.

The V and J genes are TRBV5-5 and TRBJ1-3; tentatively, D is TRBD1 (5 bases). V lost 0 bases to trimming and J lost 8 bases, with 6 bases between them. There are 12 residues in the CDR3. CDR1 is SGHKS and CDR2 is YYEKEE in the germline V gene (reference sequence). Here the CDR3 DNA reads TGTGCCAGCAGCTTGGCGGGGGACACCATATATTTT. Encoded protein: CASSLAGDTIYF.

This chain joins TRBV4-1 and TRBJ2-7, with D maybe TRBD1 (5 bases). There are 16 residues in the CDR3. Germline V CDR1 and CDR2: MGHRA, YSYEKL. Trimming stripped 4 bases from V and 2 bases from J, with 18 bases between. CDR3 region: CASSRKQDILAYEQYF. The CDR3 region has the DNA TGCGCCAGCAGCCGGAAACAGGATATTCTCGCCTACGAGCAGTACTTC.

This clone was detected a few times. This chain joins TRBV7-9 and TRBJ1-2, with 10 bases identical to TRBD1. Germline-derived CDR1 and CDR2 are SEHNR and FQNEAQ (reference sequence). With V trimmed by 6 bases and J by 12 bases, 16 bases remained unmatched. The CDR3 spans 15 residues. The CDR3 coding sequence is TGTGCCAGCAGTAAGGGACCCGGGACAGGGGACGGGGACACCTTC. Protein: CASSKGPGTGDGDTF.

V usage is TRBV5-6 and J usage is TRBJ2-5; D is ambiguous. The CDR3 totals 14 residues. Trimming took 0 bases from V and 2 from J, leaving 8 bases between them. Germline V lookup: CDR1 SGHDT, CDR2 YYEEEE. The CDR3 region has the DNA TGTGCCAGCAGCTTGGTCAGTGTACAAGAGACCCAGTACTTC. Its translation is CASSLVSVQETQYF.

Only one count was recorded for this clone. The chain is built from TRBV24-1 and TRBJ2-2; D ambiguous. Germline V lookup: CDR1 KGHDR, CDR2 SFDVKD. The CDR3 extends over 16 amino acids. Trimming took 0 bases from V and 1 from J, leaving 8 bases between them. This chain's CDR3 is CATSDLDNLNTGELFF. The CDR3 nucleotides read TGTGCCACCAGTGATTTGGACAATCTGAACACCGGGGAGCTGTTTTTT.

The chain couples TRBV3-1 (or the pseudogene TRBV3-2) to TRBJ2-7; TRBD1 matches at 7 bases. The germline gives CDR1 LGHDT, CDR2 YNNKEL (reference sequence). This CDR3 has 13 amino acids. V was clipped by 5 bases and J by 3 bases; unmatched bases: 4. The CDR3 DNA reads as TGTGCCAGCAGCATCCGGGACAGCTACGAGCAGTACTTC. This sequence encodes CASSIRDSYEQYF.